This T cell receptor beta chain was found in a study of blood T cell repertoires in COVID-19. Study details: Both acute and convalescent COVID-19 samples were obtained from the United States, Italy and Spain. T cells, B-cell-depleted T cells, or PBMCs supplied cDNA or gDNA.

The CDR3 totals 14 residues. V was cut by 1 base and J by 3 bases, with 9 bases left in between. CDR1 and CDR2 (germline): SGHVS, FQNEAQ. This clone has only a few counts. Original processing notes: The authors estimated nucleated cell counts from reference gene primer amplification. Assay used: immunoSEQ multiplex PCR; TCRdb lists only in-frame clones, some missing. Clonal size and the V and J genes are those of that table, whereas D and trimming came from the DNA. The sample holds 65,000 to 90,000 clones, around 90% seen once. Sequencing input: peripheral blood. This clonotype was sampled from a woman aged 45-65 years with active or convalescent COVID-19. V is TRBV7-8 and J is TRBJ1-1, with D hard to call. CDR3 DNA: TGTGCCAGCAGCTTAGAGTCAGGATACACTGAAGCTTTCTTT. This translates into CASSLESGYTEAFF.